The 9 T cell receptor beta chains below were found in one sample sequenced in a study of blood T cell repertoires in COVID-19. The repertoire was sequenced with immunoSEQ multiplex PCR; TCRdb's copy has only in-frame clones and lacks some. The sample lists 83,000 or so clones; approximately 78% were seen once. Specimen: peripheral blood. These receptor sequences come from a human donor in a cohort sampled during active COVID-19.

Worth noting for this clone: At one end the junction does not follow the germline gene, possibly because of a read error. The rearrangement links TRBV3-1 (or the pseudogene TRBV3-2) to TRBJ1-6; TRBD1 agrees at 7 bases. CDR3 length equals 14 residues. Germline V gene lookup returns CDR1 LGHDT and CDR2 YNNKEL (reference sequence). DNA of the CDR3: TGTGCCGGCAGCCAAGGAGGGGGCAGGCCACCCCTCCACTTT. Encoded protein: CAGSQGGGRPPLHF.

This chain uses TRBV2 with TRBJ1-2; D remains ambiguous. This CDR3 has 14 residues. The germline V and J ends were trimmed by 6 bases and 1 base, with 12 bases remaining between them. Germline V gives CDR1 SNHLY, CDR2 FYNNEI. The CDR3 region is CASRAAAGNYGYTF. CDR3 nucleotide sequence: TGTGCCAGCAGGGCTGCAGCGGGTAACTATGGCTACACCTTC.

The chain combines TRBV11-3 with TRBJ2-3, with 7 bases that match TRBD2. This CDR3 contains 15 residues. The V gene's germline CDR1 is SGHNT and CDR2 YENEEA. V lost 4 bases to trimming and J lost 1 base; unmatched junction nucleotides: 5. The CDR3 sequence: CASSYGLGGTDTQYF. The CDR3 DNA reads TGTGCCAGCAGCTACGGACTAGGCGGCACAGATACGCAGTATTTT. The complete variable domain, with remaining parts taken from reference TRBV11-3 and TRBJ2-3, reads EAGVVQSPRYKIIEKKQPVAFWCNPISGHNTLYWYLQNLGQGPELLIRYENEEAVDDSQLPKDRFSAERLKGVDSTLKIQPAELGDSAVYLCASSYGLGGTDTQYFGPGTRLTVL.

V is TRBV28 and J is TRBJ2-1, with 8 bases matching TRBD1. This CDR3 spans 14 amino acids. J was trimmed by 5 bases and V by 6 bases; bases with no gene match: 6. Germline loops: CDR1 MDHEN, CDR2 SYDVKM. CDR3 sequence reads: CASRTTGVNNEQFF. CDR3 bases: TGTGCCAGCAGGACGACAGGGGTCAACAATGAGCAGTTCTTC.

The rearrangement joins TRBV7-9 to TRBJ2-7; maybe TRBD2 (5 bases). Germline V gene data show CDR1 as SEHNR and CDR2 as FQNEAQ (reference sequence). This CDR3 is built from 13 residues. V was pared by 2 bases and J by 1 base, with 6 bases between. CDR3 DNA: TGTGCCAGCAGCTTACGGGGATCCTACGAGCAGTACTTC. This sequence encodes CASSLRGSYEQYF.

The chain combines TRBV6-5 with TRBJ1-2, with D unclear. Looked up from germline, CDR1 is MNHEY and CDR2 is SVGAGI. V lost 2 bases and J 2 bases, leaving 15 bases between the germline ends. CDR3 length: 16 amino acids. CDR3 nucleotide sequence: TGTGCCAGCAGTTACGGTTCGCGGATATACAACTATGGCTACACCTTC. Protein sequence: CASSYGSRIYNYGYTF.

V and J are TRBV7-8 and TRBJ2-7; 10 bases align to TRBD1. CDR3 length: 15 amino acids. The germline V gene has CDR1 SGHVS and CDR2 FQNEAQ. Trimming cost V 3 bases and J 5 bases; bases outside gene matches: 7. The CDR3 is CASSLSGQGSNEQYF. For the CDR3, the DNA is TGTGCCAGCAGCTTGTCGGGACAGGGGAGTAACGAGCAGTACTTC.

The rearrangement joins TRBV4-1 to TRBJ2-6; TRBD1 is a possible D gene (5 bases). Germline-derived CDR1 and CDR2 are MGHRA and YSYEKL. V shed 4 bases and J shed 0 bases, with 7 bases lying between them. The CDR3 has 15 residues. CDR3 sequence: CASSPQVSGANVLTF. CDR3 DNA sequence: TGCGCCAGCAGCCCACAGGTCTCTGGGGCCAACGTCCTGACTTTC.

The chain uses TRBV7-3 and TRBJ2-5, with 7 bases aligning to TRBD1. V lost 3 bases, J lost 4 bases, and 5 bases stayed unmatched. The CDR3 length is 14 residues. Germline V gene sequence: CDR1 SGHTA, CDR2 FQGTGA. CDR3 DNA sequence: TGTGCCAGCAGCTTCGCAGGGGGTGGAGAGACCCAGTACTTC. Encoded protein: CASSFAGGGETQYF.